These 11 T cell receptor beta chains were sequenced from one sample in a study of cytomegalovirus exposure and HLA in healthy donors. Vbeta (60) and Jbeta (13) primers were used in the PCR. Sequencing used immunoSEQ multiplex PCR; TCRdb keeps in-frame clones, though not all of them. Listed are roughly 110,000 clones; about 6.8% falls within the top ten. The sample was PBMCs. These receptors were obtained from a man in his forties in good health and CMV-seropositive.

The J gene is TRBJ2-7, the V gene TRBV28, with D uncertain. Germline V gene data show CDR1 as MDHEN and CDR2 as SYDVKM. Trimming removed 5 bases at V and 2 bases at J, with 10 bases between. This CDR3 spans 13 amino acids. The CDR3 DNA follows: TGTGCCAGCAGTCCACTGCCGACCTACGAGCAGTACTTC. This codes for CASSPLPTYEQYF. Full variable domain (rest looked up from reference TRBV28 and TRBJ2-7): DVKVTQSSRYLVKRTGEKVFLECVQDMDHENMFWYRQDPGLGLRLIYFSYDVKMKEKGDIPEGYSVSREKKERFSLILESASTNQTSMYLCASSPLPTYEQYFGPGTRLTVT.

The CDR3 bases are TGTGCCAGCCGGCGATTAGGGGCGGTCCACGAGCAGTACTTC. This encodes CASRRLGAVHEQYF. V usage is TRBV7-9 and J usage is TRBJ2-7; the D gene is possibly TRBD1 (5 bases). CDR1 is SEHNR and CDR2 is FQNEAQ in the germline V gene (reference sequence). Trimming pared 8 bases from V and 5 bases from J, leaving 19 bases between. The CDR3 sequence is 14 residues long.

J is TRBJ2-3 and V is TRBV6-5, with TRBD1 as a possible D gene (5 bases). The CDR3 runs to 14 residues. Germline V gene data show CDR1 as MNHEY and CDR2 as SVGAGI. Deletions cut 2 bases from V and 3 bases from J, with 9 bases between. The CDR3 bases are TGTGCCAGCAGTTACAGGGGCGGTACAGATACGCAGTATTTT. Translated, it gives CASSYRGGTDTQYF.

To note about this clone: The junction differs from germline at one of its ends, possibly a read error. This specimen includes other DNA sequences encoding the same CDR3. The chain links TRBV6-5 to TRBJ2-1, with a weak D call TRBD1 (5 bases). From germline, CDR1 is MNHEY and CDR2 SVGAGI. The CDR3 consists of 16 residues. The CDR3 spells CASSYSPQTDYNEQFF. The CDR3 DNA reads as TGTGCTAGCAGTTACTCACCCCAGACAGATTACAATGAGCAGTTCTTC.

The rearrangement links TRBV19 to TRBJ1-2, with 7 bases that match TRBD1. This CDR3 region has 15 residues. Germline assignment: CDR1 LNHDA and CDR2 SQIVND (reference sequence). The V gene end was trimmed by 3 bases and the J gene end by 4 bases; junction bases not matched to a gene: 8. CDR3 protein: CASSIRAEGAYGYTF. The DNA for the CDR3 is TGTGCCAGTAGTATTCGAGCGGAGGGGGCCTATGGCTACACCTTC.

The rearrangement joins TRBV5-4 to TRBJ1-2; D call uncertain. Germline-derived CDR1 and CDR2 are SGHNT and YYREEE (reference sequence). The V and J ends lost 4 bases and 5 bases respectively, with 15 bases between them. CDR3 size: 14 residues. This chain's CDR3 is CASSPGEVEYGYTF. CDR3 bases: TGTGCCAGCAGCCCCGGGGAGGTGGAATATGGCTACACCTTC. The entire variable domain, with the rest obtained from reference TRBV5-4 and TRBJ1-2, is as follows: ETGVTQSPTHLIKTRGQQVTLRCSSQSGHNTVSWYQQALGQGPQFIFQYYREEENGRGNFPPRFSGLQFPNYSSELNVNALELDDSALYLCASSPGEVEYGYTFGSGTRLTVV.

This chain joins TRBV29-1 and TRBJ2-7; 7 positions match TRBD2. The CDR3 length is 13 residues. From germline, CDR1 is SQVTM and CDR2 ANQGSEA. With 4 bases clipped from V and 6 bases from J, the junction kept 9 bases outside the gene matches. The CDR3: CSVAAGVTGEQYF. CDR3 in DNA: TGCAGCGTTGCTGCGGGAGTTACGGGCGAGCAGTACTTC.

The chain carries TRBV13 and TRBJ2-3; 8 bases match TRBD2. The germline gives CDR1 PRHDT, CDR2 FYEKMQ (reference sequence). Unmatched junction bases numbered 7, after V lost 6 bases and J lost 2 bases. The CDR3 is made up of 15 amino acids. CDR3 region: CASSFAGGPTDTQYF. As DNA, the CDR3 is TGTGCCAGCAGTTTTGCGGGGGGCCCCACAGATACGCAGTATTTT.

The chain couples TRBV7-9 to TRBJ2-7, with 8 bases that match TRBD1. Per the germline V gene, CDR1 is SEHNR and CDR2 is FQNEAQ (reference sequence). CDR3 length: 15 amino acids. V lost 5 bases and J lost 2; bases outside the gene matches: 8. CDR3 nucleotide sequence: TGTGCCAGCAGCCCCCGGACAGGGAAGCCCTACGAGCAGTACTTC. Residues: CASSPRTGKPYEQYF.

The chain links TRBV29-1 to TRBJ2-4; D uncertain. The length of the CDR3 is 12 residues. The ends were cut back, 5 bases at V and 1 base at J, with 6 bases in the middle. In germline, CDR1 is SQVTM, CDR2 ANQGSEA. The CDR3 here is CSVREAKNIQYF. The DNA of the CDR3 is TGCAGCGTTCGCGAGGCCAAAAACATTCAGTACTTC. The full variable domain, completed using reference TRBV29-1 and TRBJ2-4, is SAVISQKPSRDICQRGTSLTIQCQVDSQVTMMFWYRQQPGQSLTLIATANQGSEATYESGFVIDKFPISRPNLTFSTLTVSNMSPEDSSIYLCSVREAKNIQYFGAGTRLSVL.

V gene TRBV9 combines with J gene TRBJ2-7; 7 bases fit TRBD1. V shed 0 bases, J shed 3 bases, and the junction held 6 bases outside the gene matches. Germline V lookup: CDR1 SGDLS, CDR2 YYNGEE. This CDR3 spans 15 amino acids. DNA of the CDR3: TGTGCCAGCAGCGTAGACGGGACAGAGAACTACGAGCAGTACTTC. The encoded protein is CASSVDGTENYEQYF.